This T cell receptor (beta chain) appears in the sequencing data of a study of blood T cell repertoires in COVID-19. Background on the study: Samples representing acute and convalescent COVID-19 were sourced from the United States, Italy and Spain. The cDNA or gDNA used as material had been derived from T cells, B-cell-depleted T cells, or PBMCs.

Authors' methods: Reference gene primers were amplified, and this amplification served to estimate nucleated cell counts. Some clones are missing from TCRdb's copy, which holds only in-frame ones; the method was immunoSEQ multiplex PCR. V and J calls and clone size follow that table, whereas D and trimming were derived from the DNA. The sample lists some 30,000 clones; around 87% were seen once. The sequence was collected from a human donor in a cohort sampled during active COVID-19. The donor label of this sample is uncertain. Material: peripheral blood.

DNA of the CDR3: TGTGCCTGGTGGCAGGGAAGTTCCTATAATTCACCCCTCCACTTT. It yields the protein CAWWQGSSYNSPLHF. The V and J genes are TRBV30 and TRBJ1-6; D may be TRBD1 (5 bases). The germline gives CDR1 GTSNPN, CDR2 SVGIG (reference sequence). V lost 5 bases to trimming and J lost 1 base, with 12 bases between them. This CDR3 contains 15 residues.